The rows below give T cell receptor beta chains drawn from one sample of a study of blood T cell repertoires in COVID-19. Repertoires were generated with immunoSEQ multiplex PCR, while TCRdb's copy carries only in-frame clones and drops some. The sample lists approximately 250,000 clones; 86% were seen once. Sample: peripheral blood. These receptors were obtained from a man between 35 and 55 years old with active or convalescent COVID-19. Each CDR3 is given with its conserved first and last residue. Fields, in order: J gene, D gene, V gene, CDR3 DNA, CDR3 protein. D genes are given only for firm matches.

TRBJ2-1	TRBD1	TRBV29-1	TGCAGCGTTGAAGTTCCGACAGGGGAACTCAATGAGCAGTTCTTC	CSVEVPTGELNEQFF
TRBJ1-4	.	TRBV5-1	TGCGCCAGCAGCCCCCTCGCAGCAACTAATGAAAAACTGTTTTTT	CASSPLAATNEKLFF
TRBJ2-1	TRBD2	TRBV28	TGTGCCAGCAGACAAATTAAGCCGGGACTAGTCTTCTTC	CASRQIKPGLVFF
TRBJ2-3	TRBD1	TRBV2	TGTGCCTGGGACAGGGAGATTACAGATACGCAGTATTTT	CAWDREITDTQYF
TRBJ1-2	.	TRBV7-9	TGTGCCAGCAGCTTAACAGCTTATAACTATGGCTACACCTTC	CASSLTAYNYGYTF
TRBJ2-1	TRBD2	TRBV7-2	TGTGCCAGCAGACAGGGACTAGCGGGAGTTGAGCAGTTCTTC	CASRQGLAGVEQFF
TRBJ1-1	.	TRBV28	TGTGCCAGCAGTTCCCTCGCGGGAACTGAAGCTTTCTTT	CASSSLAGTEAFF
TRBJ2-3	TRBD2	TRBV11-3	TGTGCCAGCAGCGGGACTAGCGGGACCACAGATACGCAGTATTTT	CASSGTSGTTDTQYF
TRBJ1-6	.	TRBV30	TGTGCCTGGAGTCTATCAAGCTACTCACCCCTCCACTTT	CAWSLSSYSPLHF
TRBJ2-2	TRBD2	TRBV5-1	TGCGCCAGCAGCTGGGAGACTAGCAGGTCCGCGAACACCGGGGAGCTGTTTTTT	CASSWETSRSANTGELFF
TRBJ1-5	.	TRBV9	TGTGCCAGCAGCGTAGACCTTGGGAGTCAGCCCCAGCATTTT	CASSVDLGSQPQHF
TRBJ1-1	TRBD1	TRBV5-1	TGCGCCAGCAGCTTGGGACAGGGGTCGGCGAACACTGAAGCTTTCTTT	CASSLGQGSANTEAFF